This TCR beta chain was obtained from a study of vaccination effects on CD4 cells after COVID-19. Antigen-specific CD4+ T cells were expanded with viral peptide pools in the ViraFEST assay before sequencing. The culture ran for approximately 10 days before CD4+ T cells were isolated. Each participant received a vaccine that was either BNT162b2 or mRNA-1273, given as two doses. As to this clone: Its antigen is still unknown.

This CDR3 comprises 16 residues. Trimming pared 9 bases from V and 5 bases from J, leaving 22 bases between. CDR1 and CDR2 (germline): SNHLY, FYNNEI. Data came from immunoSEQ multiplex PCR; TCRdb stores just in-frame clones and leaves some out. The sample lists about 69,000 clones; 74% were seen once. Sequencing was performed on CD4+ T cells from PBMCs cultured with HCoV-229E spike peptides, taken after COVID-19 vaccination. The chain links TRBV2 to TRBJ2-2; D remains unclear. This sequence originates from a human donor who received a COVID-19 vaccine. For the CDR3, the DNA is TGTGCCAGTACCCGATTTGAGGCAGGCCGGACCGGGGAGCTGTTTTTT. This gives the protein CASTRFEAGRTGELFF.